This is a list of T cell receptor beta chains from one sample in a study of T cells in Graves' hyperthyroidism and ophthalmopathy. TCRdb independently ran MiXCR on the multiplex PCR reads; one entry per CDR3 protein. The profile covers about 360,000 distinct CDR3 sequences, with around a sixth appearing a single time and 25% to 35% taken by the ten largest. Sample: blood. The receptor set was obtained from a young woman with Graves' hyperthyroidism that later progressed to Graves' ophthalmopathy. Both conserved end residues are part of each CDR3. The D gene is left open where the match is weak. Size is omitted from some rows. Given values are once, few, many or a class for expanded clones.

D gene,J gene,clone size,V gene,CDR3 protein,CDR3 DNA
TRBD2,TRBJ2-7,.,TRBV7-6,CASSLAQSEIAGVGRLEQYF,TGTGCCAGCAGCTTAGCGCAGAGTGAAATAGCGGGAGTCGGTCGTCTCGAGCAGTACTTC
TRBD2,TRBJ2-7,many,TRBV20-1,CSARKAGVGEQYF,TGCAGTGCTAGAAAGGCGGGAGTGGGCGAGCAGTACTTC
TRBD2,TRBJ2-5,many,TRBV18,CASSRTSFQETQYF,TGTGCCAGCTCAAGGACTAGCTTCCAAGAGACCCAGTACTTC
.,TRBJ2-2,many,TRBV6-1,CASQGLYTGELFF,TGTGCCAGCCAGGGACTCTACACCGGGGAGCTGTTTTTT
.,TRBJ1-2,many,TRBV7-9,CASSLAHQGYGYTF,TGTGCCAGCAGCTTAGCGCACCAGGGCTATGGCTACACCTTC
.,TRBJ2-3,many,TRBV20-1,CSAREGVGTDTQYF,TGCAGTGCTAGAGAGGGGGTCGGCACAGATACGCAGTATTTT
.,TRBJ2-7,.,TRBV27,CASAPRTGPTYEQYF,TGTGCCAGCGCACCCCGGACGGGACCAACCTACGAGCAGTACTTC
.,TRBJ2-7,many,TRBV27,CASTASSYEQYF,TGTGCCAGCACAGCATCCTCCTACGAGCAGTACTTC
.,TRBJ2-7,many,TRBV27,CASSFGHEQYF,TGTGCCAGCAGCTTTGGACACGAGCAGTACTTC
TRBD2,TRBJ2-1,few,TRBV5-1,CASSLEPFGTSGTYNEQFF,TGCGCCAGCAGCTTGGAACCGTTTGGGACTAGCGGAACCTACAATGAGCAGTTCTTC
.,TRBJ2-7,few,TRBV16,CASSPTWGTEQYF,TGTGCCAGCAGCCCGACTTGGGGGACCGAGCAGTACTTC
.,TRBJ2-2,many,TRBV30,CAWSVSGELFF,TGTGCCTGGAGTGTTTCCGGGGAGCTGTTTTTT
TRBD2,TRBJ2-3,few,TRBV29-1,CSVVFSGSGTDTQYF,TGCAGCGTTGTATTTAGCGGGAGTGGGACAGATACGCAGTATTTT
TRBD2,TRBJ2-3,few,TRBV28,CASSGSGGGSTQYF,TGTGCCAGCAGCGGTAGCGGGGGAGGGTCTACGCAGTATTTT
TRBD2,TRBJ2-7,many,TRBV28,CASSDSTSGSSSNLYEQYF,TGTGCCAGCAGTGACTCGACTAGCGGGAGTTCCTCCAATCTCTACGAGCAGTACTTC
.,TRBJ2-3,.,TRBV27,CASSIGQYRTDTQYF,TGTGCCAGCAGTATCGGACAGTACCGCACAGATACGCAGTATTTT
.,TRBJ1-4,.,TRBV24-1,CATRMGLYEKLFF,TGTGCCACCAGGATGGGCCTGTATGAAAAACTGTTTTTT
.,TRBJ2-5,many,TRBV3-1,CASSPDGRGLGETQYF,TGTGCCAGCAGCCCCGATGGTCGGGGTCTGGGGGAGACCCAGTACTTC
.,TRBJ2-5,.,TRBV13,CASSPYMPEEETQYFESTQYF,.
TRBD1,TRBJ2-7,many,TRBV29-1,CSVEVPPNPGQLNSYEQYF,TGCAGCGTTGAAGTGCCACCGAATCCGGGACAGTTGAACTCCTACGAGCAGTACTTC
TRBD2,TRBJ2-3,many,TRBV20-1,CSAIPVAGGRTDTQYF,TGCAGTGCTATTCCCGTAGCGGGAGGGCGCACAGATACGCAGTATTTT
.,TRBJ2-7,many,TRBV5-1,CASSLVGRSYEQYF,TGCGCCAGCAGCTTGGTGGGCCGCTCCTACGAGCAGTACTTC
.,TRBJ2-3,many,TRBV2,CASSELAASTSTDTQYF,TGTGCCAGCAGTGAATTGGCTGCTAGCACGAGCACAGATACGCAGTATTTT
TRBD2,TRBJ2-1,few,TRBV25-1,CASRGLAGPDEQFF,TGTGCCAGCAGGGGACTAGCGGGGCCCGATGAGCAGTTCTTC
.,TRBJ1-6,few,TRBV7-8,CASSLRRHLSYNSPLHF,TGTGCCAGCAGTTTAAGACGGCATCTCTCCTATAATTCACCCCTCCACTTT
.,TRBJ2-7,.,TRBV27,CASSPPTVLNLYEQYF,TGTGCCAGCAGTCCTCCGACTGTCCTCAATCTCTACGAGCAGTACTTC
TRBD2,TRBJ2-1,many,TRBV7-9,CASSTSGRVSYNEQFF,TGTGCCAGCAGCACTAGCGGGAGGGTATCCTACAATGAGCAGTTCTTC
.,TRBJ1-5,.,TRBV19,CASSSLQGNQPQHF,TGTGCCAGTAGTAGCTTGCAGGGAAATCAGCCCCAGCATTTT
.,TRBJ2-2,.,TRBV15,CATSSTGSGELFF,TGTGCCACCAGCAGCACGGGGTCCGGGGAGCTGTTTTTT
.,TRBJ1-5,many,TRBV12-3/TRBV12-4,CASRTGRSSNQPQHF,TGTGCCAGCAGAACCGGACGTTCCTCTAATCAGCCCCAGCATTTT
.,TRBJ1-5,many,TRBV28,CASSLAGSYQPQHF,TGTGCCAGCAGTTTAGCAGGGTCCTATCAGCCCCAGCATTTT
TRBD1,TRBJ2-7,few,TRBV20-1,CSVQGAASDSYEQYF,TGCAGTGTCCAGGGGGCAGCTAGCGACTCCTACGAGCAGTACTTC
TRBD2,TRBJ2-3,few,TRBV6-2/TRBV6-3,CASTPGGSIADTQYF,TGTGCCAGCACCCCGGGCGGGAGCATCGCAGATACGCAGTATTTT
.,TRBJ2-1,many,TRBV7-9,CASSYSGVGNEQFF,TGTGCCAGCAGCTATAGCGGAGTGGGCAATGAGCAGTTCTTC
TRBD2,TRBJ2-7,.,TRBV11-2,CASSLDQWASGSYEQYF,TGTGCCAGCAGCTTAGACCAGTGGGCTAGCGGGAGTTACGAGCAGTACTTC
.,TRBJ2-2,few,TRBV18,CASSPATDTGELFF,TGTGCCAGCTCACCAGCGACAGACACCGGGGAGCTGTTTTTT